What follows describes a single T cell receptor (beta chain). Its antigen remains unknown. This sample is part of a study of T cells in localized non-small cell lung cancer. Findings of the study overall: Only one tumor region went through sequencing, so heterogeneity may still be there. The highest T cell clonality was in uninvolved adjacent lung, above tumor. Higher adjacent-lung clonality was associated with shorter survival. Detection in adjacent lung was observed for a median 57 of the top 100 tumor clones.

The data were produced by immunoSEQ multiplex PCR, yet TCRdb's version contains in-frame clones alone and is incomplete. The data contain 30,000 to 45,000 clones, approximately 81% of them singletons. The clonotype originates from a male donor aged 60 or older with stage II lung adenocarcinoma. The sequenced sample was peripheral blood mononuclear cells, obtained before any cancer treatment.

The CDR3: CASSQGTDTQYF. CDR3 bases: TGTGCCAGCAGCCAGGGCACAGATACGCAGTATTTT. The chain employs TRBV13 and TRBJ2-3; D not certain. Per the germline V gene, CDR1 is PRHDT and CDR2 is FYEKMQ (reference sequence). V was trimmed by 5 bases and J by 1 base, leaving 4 bases between them. The CDR3 runs 12 residues.